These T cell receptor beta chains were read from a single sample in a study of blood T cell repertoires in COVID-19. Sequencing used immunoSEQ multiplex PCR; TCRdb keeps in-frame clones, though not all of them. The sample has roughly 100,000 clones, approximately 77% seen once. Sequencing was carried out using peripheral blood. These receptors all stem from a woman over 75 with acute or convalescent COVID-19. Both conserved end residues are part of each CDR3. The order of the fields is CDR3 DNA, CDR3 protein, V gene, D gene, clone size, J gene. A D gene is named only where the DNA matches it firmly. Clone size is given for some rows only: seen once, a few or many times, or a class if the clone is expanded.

cdr3_nt: TGCGCCAGCAGCCAAACAGGGACCAGTAATTCACCCCTCCACTTT
cdr3_aa: CASSQTGTSNSPLHF
v_call: TRBV4-3
d_call: NA
clone_size: NA
j_call: TRBJ1-6

cdr3_nt: TGTGCCTGGTTTCTGTTCGGGGGCTATGGCTACACCTTC
cdr3_aa: CAWFLFGGYGYTF
v_call: TRBV30
d_call: NA
clone_size: NA
j_call: TRBJ1-2

cdr3_nt: TGTGCCAGCAGCCTGCCGGGACAGGGACGCAGAAACATTCAGTACTTC
cdr3_aa: CASSLPGQGRRNIQYF
v_call: TRBV3-1/TRBV3-2
d_call: TRBD1
clone_size: NA
j_call: TRBJ2-4

cdr3_nt: TGTGCCAGCGGATACGGACTCTCAGGTGGAAACACCATATATTTT
cdr3_aa: CASGYGLSGGNTIYF
v_call: TRBV7-6
d_call: NA
clone_size: NA
j_call: TRBJ1-3

cdr3_nt: TGTGCCAGCAGTGACCCCGGTGGAGGCCTATCCTACGAGCAGTACTTC
cdr3_aa: CASSDPGGGLSYEQYF
v_call: TRBV6-1
d_call: NA
clone_size: NA
j_call: TRBJ2-7

cdr3_nt: TGTGCCACCAGCAGAGGAACGGGCGGAGCGGGGGATAGCTACGAGCAGTACTTC
cdr3_aa: CATSRGTGGAGDSYEQYF
v_call: TRBV15
d_call: TRBD2
clone_size: NA
j_call: TRBJ2-7

cdr3_nt: TGTGCCAGCACCCGGGTCCTGAGGGAAAATGAGCAGTTCTTC
cdr3_aa: CASTRVLRENEQFF
v_call: TRBV6-5
d_call: NA
clone_size: once
j_call: TRBJ2-1

cdr3_nt: TGTGCCAGCAGCGACAGGGTGCGAGAGACCCAGTACTTC
cdr3_aa: CASSDRVRETQYF
v_call: TRBV7-2
d_call: TRBD1
clone_size: NA
j_call: TRBJ2-5

cdr3_nt: TGTGCCAGCAGTTTATCCGTCAGGGGCTCGAACACTGAAGCTTTCTTT
cdr3_aa: CASSLSVRGSNTEAFF
v_call: TRBV27
d_call: NA
clone_size: NA
j_call: TRBJ1-1

cdr3_nt: TGTGCCAGCGGGTCGGGGTACAGTGGAAACACCATATATTTT
cdr3_aa: CASGSGYSGNTIYF
v_call: TRBV9
d_call: NA
clone_size: few
j_call: TRBJ1-3

cdr3_nt: TGTGCCAGCAGCTTAAGGCTGGGGCCCAGCCGCACAGATACGCAGTATTTT
cdr3_aa: CASSLRLGPSRTDTQYF
v_call: TRBV7-2
d_call: NA
clone_size: NA
j_call: TRBJ2-3

cdr3_nt: TGTGCCAGCAGCCCAATGACAGGGGGTGGGGCCAACGTCCTGACTTTC
cdr3_aa: CASSPMTGGGANVLTF
v_call: TRBV7-3
d_call: TRBD1
clone_size: NA
j_call: TRBJ2-6

cdr3_nt: TGTGCCAGCAGCCTACGACAGGGAGATAGTTCACCCCTCCACTTT
cdr3_aa: CASSLRQGDSSPLHF
v_call: TRBV9
d_call: TRBD1
clone_size: NA
j_call: TRBJ1-6

cdr3_nt: TGTGCCAGCAGTTTTCAAAACATGGATACGCAGTATTTT
cdr3_aa: CASSFQNMDTQYF
v_call: TRBV28
d_call: NA
clone_size: NA
j_call: TRBJ2-3

cdr3_nt: TGTGCCAGCAGTTACATGGGACTGAATGGAAACACCATATATTTT
cdr3_aa: CASSYMGLNGNTIYF
v_call: TRBV6-2/TRBV6-3
d_call: NA
clone_size: few
j_call: TRBJ1-3

cdr3_nt: TGTGCCATCTCCGGGACAGGCGCTCCCTACGAGCAGTACTTC
cdr3_aa: CAISGTGAPYEQYF
v_call: TRBV10-3
d_call: TRBD1
clone_size: once
j_call: TRBJ2-7

cdr3_nt: TGTGCCAGCAGTTACTCGAGTCGGGTAAATAACTATGGCTACACCTTC
cdr3_aa: CASSYSSRVNNYGYTF
v_call: TRBV6-5
d_call: NA
clone_size: NA
j_call: TRBJ1-2

cdr3_nt: TGTGCCAGCAGCCCGGGGGACAGTAGAAACACTGAAGCTTTCTTT
cdr3_aa: CASSPGDSRNTEAFF
v_call: TRBV9
d_call: TRBD1
clone_size: NA
j_call: TRBJ1-1

cdr3_nt: TGTGCCAGCAGTTCTGACAGGACCCTAACAGATACGCAGTATTTT
cdr3_aa: CASSSDRTLTDTQYF
v_call: TRBV6-2/TRBV6-3
d_call: NA
clone_size: NA
j_call: TRBJ2-3

cdr3_nt: TGTGCCAGCAGCTTGGGACTAGCGGGAGGTCGGGATAATGAGCAGTTCTTC
cdr3_aa: CASSLGLAGGRDNEQFF
v_call: TRBV11-3
d_call: TRBD2
clone_size: NA
j_call: TRBJ2-1

cdr3_nt: TGCGCCAGCAGCTGGCAGGGCGAATCTAATGAAAAACTGTTTTTT
cdr3_aa: CASSWQGESNEKLFF
v_call: TRBV5-1
d_call: NA
clone_size: few
j_call: TRBJ1-4

cdr3_nt: TGTGCCAGCTCACCCGTAGCTAACGGAGCGATCCATGAGCAGTTCTTC
cdr3_aa: CASSPVANGAIHEQFF
v_call: TRBV18
d_call: NA
clone_size: NA
j_call: TRBJ2-1

cdr3_nt: TGTGCCAGCAGCCCCCAATCCTCCGGGGGAGAAGTGAACTATGGCTACACCTTC
cdr3_aa: CASSPQSSGGEVNYGYTF
v_call: TRBV4-2
d_call: NA
clone_size: NA
j_call: TRBJ1-2

cdr3_nt: TGTGCCAGCAGGAAACGACCCGGGACAGCCTACAATGAGCAGTTCTTC
cdr3_aa: CASRKRPGTAYNEQFF
v_call: TRBV2
d_call: TRBD1
clone_size: NA
j_call: TRBJ2-1

cdr3_nt: TGCGCCAGCAGCTTGGGCGATCCTGGAAACACCATATATTTT
cdr3_aa: CASSLGDPGNTIYF
v_call: TRBV5-1
d_call: NA
clone_size: NA
j_call: TRBJ1-3

cdr3_nt: TGTGCCAGCAGCTTAACAGGACAGGGGGTTTACACCGGGGAGCTGTTTTTT
cdr3_aa: CASSLTGQGVYTGELFF
v_call: TRBV7-2
d_call: TRBD1
clone_size: NA
j_call: TRBJ2-2

cdr3_nt: TGTGCCACCCGGACTAGCGGGGGCGCGAACACCGGGGAGCTGTTTTTT
cdr3_aa: CATRTSGGANTGELFF
v_call: TRBV21-1
d_call: NA
clone_size: NA
j_call: TRBJ2-2

cdr3_nt: TGCAGCGTGTGGGGGGGGCCAGAACCTTCGTGGGGCTACACCTTC
cdr3_aa: CSVWGGPEPSWGYTF
v_call: TRBV29-1
d_call: NA
clone_size: NA
j_call: TRBJ1-2

cdr3_nt: TGTGCCAGCAGTCCTAGCGGGCCCCACGAGCAGTACTTC
cdr3_aa: CASSPSGPHEQYF
v_call: TRBV6-6
d_call: TRBD2
clone_size: once
j_call: TRBJ2-7

cdr3_nt: TGTGCCAGCAGCCTGGGACTAGCGGGAAGAGGAACCGGGGAGCTGTTTTTT
cdr3_aa: CASSLGLAGRGTGELFF
v_call: TRBV9
d_call: TRBD2
clone_size: NA
j_call: TRBJ2-2

cdr3_nt: TGTGCCAGCTCACCACCAGGGCAAAGGGGAAGGAGCTACACCTTC
cdr3_aa: CASSPPGQRGRSYTF
v_call: TRBV18
d_call: NA
clone_size: NA
j_call: TRBJ1-2

cdr3_nt: TGTGCCACCAGTGACGGAGGTAGCTCCTACAATGAGCAGTTCTTC
cdr3_aa: CATSDGGSSYNEQFF
v_call: TRBV24-1
d_call: NA
clone_size: once
j_call: TRBJ2-1

cdr3_nt: TGTGCCAGCTCCGGGACAGGGGGCATTGAGCAGTACTTC
cdr3_aa: CASSGTGGIEQYF
v_call: TRBV18
d_call: TRBD1
clone_size: NA
j_call: TRBJ2-7

cdr3_nt: TGTGCCAGCATCGGACAGGGTAGGAGTGAGCAGTTCTTC
cdr3_aa: CASIGQGRSEQFF
v_call: TRBV5-4
d_call: TRBD1
clone_size: NA
j_call: TRBJ2-1

cdr3_nt: TGTGCCAGCAGTCCACAGACAGATACGCAGTATTTT
cdr3_aa: CASSPQTDTQYF
v_call: TRBV27
d_call: NA
clone_size: NA
j_call: TRBJ2-3

cdr3_nt: TGTGCCAGCAGCCCCCGGCAGGGCCCTTTTAATGAAAAACTGTTTTTT
cdr3_aa: CASSPRQGPFNEKLFF
v_call: TRBV6-2/TRBV6-3
d_call: NA
clone_size: few
j_call: TRBJ1-4

cdr3_nt: TGTGCCAGCAGCAAGACTAGCGGGGGAGAGACCCAGTACTTC
cdr3_aa: CASSKTSGGETQYF
v_call: TRBV7-2
d_call: TRBD2
clone_size: NA
j_call: TRBJ2-5

cdr3_nt: TGTGCCAGCAGCCAAGGAGGCTTGGGAGCTTTCTTT
cdr3_aa: CASSQGGLGAFF
v_call: TRBV3-1/TRBV3-2
d_call: NA
clone_size: NA
j_call: TRBJ1-1

cdr3_nt: TGTGCCAGCAGTTACTCGCAGGATAAGGATTCACCCCTCCACTTT
cdr3_aa: CASSYSQDKDSPLHF
v_call: TRBV6-6
d_call: NA
clone_size: NA
j_call: TRBJ1-6